This T cell receptor beta chain was found in a study of vaccination and CD4 T cells after COVID-19. Study summary: Everyone enrolled got two doses of BNT162b2 or mRNA-1273 vaccine. Median time from second vaccine dose to sampling was 60 to 80 days (14 to 241). Overlapping spike pools from SARS-CoV-2 and HCoV-NL63, HCoV-OC43 and HCoV-229E served as culture stimuli.

This clonotype was observed a single time. Its target is unknown. Scientists ran DNA taken from cultured CD4+ T cells through the Oncomine TCR Beta short-read assay for sequencing. TCRdb re-called the PCR reads through MiXCR, storing one row per CDR3 protein. The sample yields about 20,000 distinct CDR3 sequences, roughly 50% seen once. The CDR3 contains 14 residues. Per germline, CDR1 SGHTA and CDR2 FQGNSA. Trimming removed 4 bases at V and 4 bases at J, with 10 bases between. Documented treatment: roughly 10-day PBMC culture with coronavirus spike peptide pools or control peptides (ViraFEST assay). Per well, about 2.2 million PBMCs were cultured in the presence of about 10 IU/ml IL-2 and around 10 ug/ml peptide pools.

The receptor comes from a human donor who had recovered from COVID-19. V and J are TRBV7-2 and TRBJ1-4, with D possibly TRBD1 on 6 matching bases. The sequencing sample was made of CD4+ T cells from blood, cultured in vitro. CDR3 sequence reads: CASSSRGHNEKLFF. Here the CDR3 DNA reads TGTGCCAGCAGCTCCAGGGGACATAATGAAAAACTGTTTTTT.